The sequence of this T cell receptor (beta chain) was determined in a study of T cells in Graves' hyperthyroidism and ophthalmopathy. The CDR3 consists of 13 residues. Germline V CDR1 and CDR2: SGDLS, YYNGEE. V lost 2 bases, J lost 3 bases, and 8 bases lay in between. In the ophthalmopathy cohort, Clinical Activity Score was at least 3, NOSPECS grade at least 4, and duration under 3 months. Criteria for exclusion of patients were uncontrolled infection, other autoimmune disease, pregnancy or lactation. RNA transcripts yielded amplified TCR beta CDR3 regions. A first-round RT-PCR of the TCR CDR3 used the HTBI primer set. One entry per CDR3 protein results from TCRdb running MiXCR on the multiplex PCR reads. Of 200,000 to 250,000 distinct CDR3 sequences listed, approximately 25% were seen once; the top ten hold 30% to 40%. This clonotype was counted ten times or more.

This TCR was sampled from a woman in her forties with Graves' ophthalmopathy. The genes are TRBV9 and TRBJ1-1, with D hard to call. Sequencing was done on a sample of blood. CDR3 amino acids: CASSVEGHTEAFF. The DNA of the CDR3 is TGTGCCAGCAGCGTCGAAGGACACACTGAAGCTTTCTTT. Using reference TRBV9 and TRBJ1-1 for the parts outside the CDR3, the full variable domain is DSGVTQTPKHLITATGQRVTLRCSPRSGDLSVYWYQQSLDQGLQFLIQYYNGEERAKGNILERFSAQQFPDLHSELNLSSLELGDSALYFCASSVEGHTEAFFGQGTRLTVV.